This paragraph covers one T cell receptor (beta chain) sequence. The data were taken from a study of blood T cell repertoires in COVID-19. Overall study: Samples taken during acute and convalescent COVID-19 were collected in the United States, Italy and Spain. Sample material is recorded as cDNA or gDNA derived from T cells, B-cell-depleted T cells, or PBMCs.

Assay: immunoSEQ multiplex PCR; the TCRdb copy retains only in-frame clones and omits some. The data contain some 410,000 clones, roughly 90% of them singletons. Enrolled through a virtual design, the participants were between roughly 18 and 90 years of age and came from about two dozen US areas. The V gene lost 4 bases and the J gene lost 7 bases, with 20 bases spanning the gap. Germline loops: CDR1 LNHDA, CDR2 SQIVND (reference sequence). The CDR3 covers 16 residues. The sequence was obtained from a woman aged 25 to 39 with acute COVID-19. The source material was PBMCs or T cells enriched from blood (not recorded which). The chain uses TRBV19 and TRBJ1-5; the D gene is possibly TRBD1 (6 bases). This CDR3 is CASSNRGHSGVQPQHF. The CDR3 DNA is TGTGCCAGTAGTAACCGGGGACACTCTGGGGTCCAGCCCCAGCATTTT.